The clone carrying this TCR beta chain was counted ten times or more. Its antigen is as yet unknown. This record belongs to a study of T cells in Graves' hyperthyroidism and ophthalmopathy. Study observations and caveats: Peripheral blood also featured most of the thyroid clonotypes expanded above 0.001.

Amplified TCR beta CDR3 regions came from RNA transcripts. First-round RT-PCR of the TCR CDR3 relied on the HTBI primer set. TCRdb independently ran MiXCR on the multiplex PCR reads; one entry per CDR3 protein. In the table there are under 300,000 distinct CDR3 sequences, less than 15% of which are singletons. This CDR3 spans 17 amino acids. Germline V gene lookup returns CDR1 SGHVS and CDR2 FQNEAQ. V gave up 3 bases and J gave up 7 bases, with 25 bases separating them. The sequenced sample was blood. J is TRBJ2-7 and V is TRBV7-8, with D possibly TRBD1 on 6 matching bases. This receptor was taken from a woman under 40 with Graves' hyperthyroidism that later progressed to Graves' ophthalmopathy. For the CDR3, the DNA is TGTGCCAGCAGCTTCCGGCCGGCAGGGGTCGTCTCCGGGGAGCAGTACTTC. Its protein is CASSFRPAGVVSGEQYF.